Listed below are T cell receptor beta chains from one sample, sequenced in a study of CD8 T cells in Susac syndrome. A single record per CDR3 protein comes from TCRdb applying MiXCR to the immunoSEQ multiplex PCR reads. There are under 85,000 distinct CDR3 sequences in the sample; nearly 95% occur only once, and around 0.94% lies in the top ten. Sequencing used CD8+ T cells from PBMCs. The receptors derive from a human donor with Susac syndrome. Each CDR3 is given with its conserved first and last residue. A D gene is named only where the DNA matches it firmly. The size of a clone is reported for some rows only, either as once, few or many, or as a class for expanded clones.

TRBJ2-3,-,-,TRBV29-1,CSVGFVGGPFDTQYF,TGCAGCGTTGGATTTGTCGGGGGGCCGTTCGATACGCAGTATTTT
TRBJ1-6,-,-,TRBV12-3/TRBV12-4,CASSPQGYPLHF,TGTGCCAGCAGTCCACAGGGTTACCCCCTCCACTTT
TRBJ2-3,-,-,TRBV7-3,CASSLTAGASTDTQYF,TGTGCCAGCAGCTTAACGGCAGGGGCCAGCACAGATACGCAGTATTTT
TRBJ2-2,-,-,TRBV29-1,CSVDWTGKEGTGELFF,TGCAGCGTAGATTGGACTGGAAAGGAAGGCACCGGGGAGCTGTTTTTT
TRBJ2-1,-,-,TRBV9,CASSATGDNEQFF,TGTGCCAGCAGCGCGACTGGGGACAATGAGCAGTTCTTC
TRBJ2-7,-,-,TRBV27,CASSLSPTSEQYF,TGTGCCAGCAGTTTATCCCCTACTAGCGAGCAGTACTTC
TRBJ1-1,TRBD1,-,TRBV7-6,CASSPGQGFEAFF,TGTGCCAGCAGTCCTGGACAGGGCTTTGAAGCTTTCTTT
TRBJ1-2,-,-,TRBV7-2,CASSPLGVNYGYTF,TGTGCCAGCAGCCCCCTAGGCGTTAACTATGGCTACACCTTC
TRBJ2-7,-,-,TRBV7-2,CASSLAGHMEEQYF,TGTGCCAGCAGCTTAGCAGGACACATGGAAGAGCAGTACTTC
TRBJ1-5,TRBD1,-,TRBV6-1,CASSDLRQGWDQPQHF,TGTGCCAGCAGTGACCTTCGACAGGGGTGGGATCAGCCCCAGCATTTT
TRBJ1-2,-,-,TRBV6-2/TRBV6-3,CASSYGTYGYTF,TGTGCCAGCAGTTACGGGACCTATGGCTACACCTTC
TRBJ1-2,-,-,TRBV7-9,CASSSPGLYGYTF,TGTGCCAGCAGCTCCCCCGGCCTCTATGGCTACACCTTC
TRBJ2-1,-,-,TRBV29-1,CSPKSGNEQFF,TGCAGCCCAAAGAGCGGAAATGAGCAGTTCTTC
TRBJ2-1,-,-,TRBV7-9,CASSSLSGYNEQFF,TGTGCCAGCAGCTCCCTCTCGGGTTACAATGAGCAGTTCTTC
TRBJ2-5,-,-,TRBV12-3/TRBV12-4,CASSPDIFRTKQETQYF,TGTGCCAGCAGCCCCGACATCTTTCGCACTAAACAAGAGACCCAGTACTTC
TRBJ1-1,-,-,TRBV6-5,CASGLGGNTEAFF,TGTGCCAGCGGCTTGGGGGGTAACACTGAAGCTTTCTTT
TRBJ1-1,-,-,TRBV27,CASSYRGMNTEAFF,TGTGCCAGCAGTTATAGGGGCATGAACACTGAAGCTTTCTTT
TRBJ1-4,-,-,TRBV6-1,CASSLNGGNEKLFF,TGTGCCAGCAGCCTCAACGGGGGAAATGAAAAACTGTTTTTT
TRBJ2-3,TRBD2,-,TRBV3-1,CASSHRLAGADTQYF,TGTGCCAGCAGCCACCGACTAGCGGGAGCAGATACGCAGTATTTT
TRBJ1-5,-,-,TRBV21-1,CASSPRVSRPQHF,TGTGCCAGCTCGCCTCGGGTTTCGAGGCCCCAGCATTTT
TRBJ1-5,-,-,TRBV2,CASRGVRNNQPQHF,TGTGCCAGCAGAGGGGTCCGTAACAATCAGCCCCAGCATTTT
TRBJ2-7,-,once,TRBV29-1,CSATDAGYEQYF,TGCAGCGCCACGGACGCGGGCTACGAGCAGTACTTC
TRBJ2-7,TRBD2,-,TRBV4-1,CASSPGTSGSYEQYF,TGCGCCAGCAGCCCAGGGACTAGCGGGAGCTACGAGCAGTACTTC
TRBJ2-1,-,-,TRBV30,CAWSVSGPYNEQFF,TGTGCCTGGAGTGTAAGCGGGCCCTACAATGAGCAGTTCTTC
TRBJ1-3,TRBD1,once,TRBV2,CASSDRDSSGNTIYF,TGTGCCAGCAGCGACAGGGACAGCTCTGGAAACACCATATATTTT
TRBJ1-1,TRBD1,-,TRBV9,CASSPGQGEWATEAFF,TGTGCCAGCAGCCCCGGACAGGGAGAATGGGCCACTGAAGCTTTCTTT
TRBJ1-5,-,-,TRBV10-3,CAISEPSSGHQPQHF,TGTGCCATCAGTGAGCCGAGCAGCGGTCATCAGCCCCAGCATTTT
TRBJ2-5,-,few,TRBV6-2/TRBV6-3,CASSYSAERWETQYF,TGTGCCAGCAGTTACTCGGCGGAGCGGTGGGAGACCCAGTACTTC
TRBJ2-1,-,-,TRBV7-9,CASSSMGRAGSYNEQFF,TGTGCCAGCAGCTCAATGGGGCGGGCGGGTTCCTACAATGAGCAGTTCTTC
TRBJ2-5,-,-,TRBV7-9,CASSLVGASETQYF,TGTGCCAGCAGCTTGGTGGGGGCATCGGAGACCCAGTACTTC
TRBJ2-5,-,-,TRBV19,CATDSQETQYF,TGTGCCACGGACAGCCAAGAGACCCAGTACTTC
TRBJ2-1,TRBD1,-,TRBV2,CASHRDRDDEQFF,TGTGCCAGTCACCGGGACAGGGACGATGAGCAGTTCTTC
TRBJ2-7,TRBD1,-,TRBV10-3,CASTGQAYEQYF,TGTGCCAGCACCGGACAGGCCTACGAGCAGTACTTC
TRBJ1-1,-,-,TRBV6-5,CASSYSWSLLNTEAFF,TGTGCCAGCAGTTACTCGTGGAGTTTACTCAACACTGAAGCTTTCTTT
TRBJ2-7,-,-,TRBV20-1,CSASPPGMGSYEQYF,TGCAGTGCTAGTCCCCCGGGAATGGGGTCCTACGAGCAGTACTTC
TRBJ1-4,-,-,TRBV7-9,CASSLDFSTNEKLFF,TGTGCCAGCAGCTTAGACTTTTCAACTAATGAAAAACTGTTTTTT
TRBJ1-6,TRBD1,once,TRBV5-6,CASSLVQGDNSPLHF,TGTGCCAGCAGCTTGGTACAGGGGGATAATTCACCCCTCCACTTT
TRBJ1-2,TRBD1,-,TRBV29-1,CSVEDGGTGWNYGYTF,TGCAGCGTTGAAGATGGGGGGACAGGGTGGAACTATGGCTACACCTTC
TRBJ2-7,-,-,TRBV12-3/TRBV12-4,CASSLGSGFEQYF,TGTGCCAGCAGTTTAGGTTCCGGGTTCGAGCAGTACTTC